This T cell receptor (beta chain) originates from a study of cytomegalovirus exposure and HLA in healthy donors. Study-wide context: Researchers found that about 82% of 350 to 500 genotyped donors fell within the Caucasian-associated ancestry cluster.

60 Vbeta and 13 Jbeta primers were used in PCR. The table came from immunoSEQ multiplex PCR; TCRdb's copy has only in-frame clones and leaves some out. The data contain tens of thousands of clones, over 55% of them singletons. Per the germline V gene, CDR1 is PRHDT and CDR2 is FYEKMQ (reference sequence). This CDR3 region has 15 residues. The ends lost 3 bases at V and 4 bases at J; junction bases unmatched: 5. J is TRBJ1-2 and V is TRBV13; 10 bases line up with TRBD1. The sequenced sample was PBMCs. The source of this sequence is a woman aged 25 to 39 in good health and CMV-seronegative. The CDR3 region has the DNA TGTGCCAGCAGCTTTTCGGGACAGGGGATCTATGGCTACACCTTC. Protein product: CASSFSGQGIYGYTF.